This T cell receptor beta chain was recovered during a study of identical twins. This clonotype was observed many times. TCRdb passed the 5' RACE reads through MiXCR, listing each CDR3 protein once. The sample has hundreds of thousands of distinct CDR3 sequences, roughly an eighth seen once. The CDR3 is 17 amino acids. J was trimmed by 9 bases and V by 0 bases; bases with no gene match: 16. In germline, CDR1 is DFQATT, CDR2 SNEGSKA (reference sequence). These same data were also listed under a study on yellow fever vaccine responses in identical twins.

The sequence was obtained from a woman between 18 and 29 years old in good health. J is TRBJ2-3 and V is TRBV20-1, with TRBD2 matching over 9 bases. Sequenced: CD8+ T cells sorted from blood. This chain's CDR3 is CSARDIATSGPRGTQYF. For the CDR3, the DNA is TGCAGTGCTAGAGACATAGCGACTAGCGGACCACGAGGGACGCAGTATTTT.